This T cell receptor beta chain was profiled in a study of blood T cell repertoires in COVID-19. For the study at large: The study drew acute and convalescent COVID-19 samples from the United States, Italy and Spain. T cells, B-cell-depleted T cells, or PBMCs supplied cDNA or gDNA.

CDR1 LNHDA and CDR2 SQIVND come from the germline V gene (reference sequence). The V gene end was trimmed by 6 bases and the J gene end by 6 bases; junction bases not matched to a gene: 9. The CDR3 spans 16 residues. Authors' data handling: For nucleated cells, counts were estimated from reference gene primer amplification. Repertoires were generated with immunoSEQ multiplex PCR, while TCRdb's copy carries only in-frame clones and drops some. The V and J calls and the clone size are those of that table, but D and trimming were determined from the DNA. This table has some 150,000 clones, 82% appearing once.

Sequencing was carried out using peripheral blood. This clonotype originated in a woman in her 70s with acute or convalescent COVID-19. The rearrangement joins TRBV19 to TRBJ2-2, with 11 bases identical to TRBD2. The CDR3 is CASRMTSGIVAGELFF. Written as DNA, the CDR3 is TGTGCCAGTAGGATGACTAGCGGGATAGTGGCCGGGGAGCTGTTTTTT.